The entry below describes one TCR beta chain. The data originate from a study of technical replicates of blood from a few donors. Clones were read by immunoSEQ multiplex PCR, and TCRdb kept only the in-frame ones, dropping some. Among 73,000 or so clones listed, roughly nine tenths were seen once. The source material was T cells isolated from PBMCs. This TCR was recovered from a human donor in good health.

CDR3 DNA sequence: TGTGCCAGCAGCTTAGACGCAAAGACAGGGCTGTGGCATTTT. It is translated as CASSLDAKTGLWHF. The genes are TRBV11-3 and TRBJ1-5; 7 bases agree with TRBD1. Per the germline V gene, CDR1 is SGHNT and CDR2 is YENEEA. The CDR3 length is 14 residues. V lost 0 bases to trimming and J lost 15 bases; unmatched junction nucleotides: 11.